The clone carrying this TCR beta chain has ten or more counts. This sample also contains other DNA sequences that code for the same CDR3. Libraries were prepared by immunoSEQ multiplex PCR; TCRdb keeps only in-frame clonotypes and omits some of them. Of about 83,000 clones listed, 87% were seen once; the top ten hold around 3%. These data belong to a study of blood T cell repertoires in COVID-19. This CDR3 region has 12 residues. The V and J ends lost 1 base and 10 bases, in that order; junction bases with no gene match: 0. The germline V gene encodes CDR1 LGHDT and CDR2 YNNKEL (reference sequence). Material for sequencing was peripheral blood. This clonotype originated in a woman aged 50 to 60 with active or convalescent COVID-19. V and J are TRBV3-1 (or the pseudogene TRBV3-2) and TRBJ2-1; 8 nucleotides agree with TRBD2. The CDR3 DNA reads as TGTGCCAGCAGCCAAGTAGCGGGGGAGCAGTTCTTC. Amino acids: CASSQVAGEQFF.